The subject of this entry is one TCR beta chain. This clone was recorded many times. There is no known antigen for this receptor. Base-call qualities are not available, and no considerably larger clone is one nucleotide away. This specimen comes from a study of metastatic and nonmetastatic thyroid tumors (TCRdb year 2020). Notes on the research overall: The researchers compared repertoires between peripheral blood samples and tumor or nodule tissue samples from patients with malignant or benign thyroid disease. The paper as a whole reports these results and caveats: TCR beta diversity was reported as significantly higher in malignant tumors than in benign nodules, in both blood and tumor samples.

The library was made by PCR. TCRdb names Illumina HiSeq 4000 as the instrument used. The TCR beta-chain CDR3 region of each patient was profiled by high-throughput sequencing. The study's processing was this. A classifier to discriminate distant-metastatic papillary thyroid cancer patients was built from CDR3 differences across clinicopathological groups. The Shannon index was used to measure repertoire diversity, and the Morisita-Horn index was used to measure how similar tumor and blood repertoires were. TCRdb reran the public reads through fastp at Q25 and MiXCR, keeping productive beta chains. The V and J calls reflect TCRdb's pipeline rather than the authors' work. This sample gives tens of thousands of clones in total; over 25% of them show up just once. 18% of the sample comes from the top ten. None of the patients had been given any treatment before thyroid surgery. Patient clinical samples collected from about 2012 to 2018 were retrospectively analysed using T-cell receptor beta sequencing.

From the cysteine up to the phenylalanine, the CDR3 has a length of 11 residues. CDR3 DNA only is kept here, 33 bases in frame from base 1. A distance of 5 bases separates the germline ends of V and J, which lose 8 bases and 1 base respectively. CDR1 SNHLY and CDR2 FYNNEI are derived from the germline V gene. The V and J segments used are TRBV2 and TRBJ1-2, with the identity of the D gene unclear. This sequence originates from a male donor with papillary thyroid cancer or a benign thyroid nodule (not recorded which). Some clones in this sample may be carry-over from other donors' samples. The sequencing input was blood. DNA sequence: TGTGCCAGCGGGATTAACTATGGCTACACCTTC. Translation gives CASGINYGYTF.